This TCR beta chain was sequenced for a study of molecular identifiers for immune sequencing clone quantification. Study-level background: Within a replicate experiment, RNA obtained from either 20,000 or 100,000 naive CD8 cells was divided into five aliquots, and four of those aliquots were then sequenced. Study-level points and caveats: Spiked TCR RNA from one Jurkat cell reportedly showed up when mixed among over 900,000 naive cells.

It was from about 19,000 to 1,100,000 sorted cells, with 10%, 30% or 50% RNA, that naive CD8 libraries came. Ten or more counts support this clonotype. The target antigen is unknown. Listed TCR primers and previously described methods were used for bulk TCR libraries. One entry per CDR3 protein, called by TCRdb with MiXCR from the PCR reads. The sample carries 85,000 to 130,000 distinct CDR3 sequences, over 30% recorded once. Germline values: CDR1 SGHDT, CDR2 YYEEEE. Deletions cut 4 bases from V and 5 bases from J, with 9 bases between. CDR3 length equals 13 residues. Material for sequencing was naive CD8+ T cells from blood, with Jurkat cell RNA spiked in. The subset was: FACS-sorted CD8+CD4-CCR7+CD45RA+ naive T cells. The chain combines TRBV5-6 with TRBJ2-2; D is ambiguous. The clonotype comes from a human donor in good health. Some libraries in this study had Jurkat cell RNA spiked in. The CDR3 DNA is TGTGCCAGCAGCACCAGCAGTACCGGGGAGCTGTTTTTT. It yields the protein CASSTSSTGELFF.